These 24 T cell receptor beta chains came from one sample sequenced in a study of CD8 T cells in Susac syndrome (dated by TCRdb to the late 2010s). Receptor amplification or capture employed the immunoSEQ multiplex PCR assay. RNA was extracted using the RNeasy kit, and about 0.5 to 1 microgram was reverse transcribed with random hexamers. The public reads were reprocessed in TCRdb via fastp at Q25 and MiXCR, keeping in-frame beta chains. Identical CDR3 protein sequences are pooled into one entry, listed with their most common genes and DNA. For this sample the table gives 200,000 to 300,000 distinct CDR3 sequences, of which about 95% were detected only once. About 0.1% of the sample is taken by the ten largest. The sequencing input was CD4+ T cells from PBMCs. These receptor sequences come from a human donor with Susac syndrome.

The J gene is TRBJ2-7, the V gene TRBV7-2; the D gene is possibly TRBD2 (5 bases). The V end was cut by 5 bases, the J end by 2 bases, with 13 bases between. The length of the CDR3 is 14 residues. Germline V gene lookup returns CDR1 SGHTA and CDR2 FQGNSA. The CDR3 sequence: CASSTSAGPYEQYF. For the CDR3, the DNA is TGTGCCAGCAGCACCTCCGCGGGCCCCTACGAGCAGTACTTC.

The genes are TRBV30 and TRBJ1-2, with D maybe TRBD1 (6 bases). Trimming removed 2 bases at V and 1 base at J, with 17 bases between. CDR1 is GTSNPN, CDR2 SVGIG, per germline (reference sequence). There are 16 residues in the CDR3. The CDR3 loop reads CAWSTRRDNFNYGYTF. CDR3 sequence (DNA): TGTGCCTGGAGTACCAGAAGGGACAACTTTAACTATGGCTACACCTTC.

This chain joins TRBV9 and TRBJ2-5; the D is unclear. Germline CDR1 and CDR2: SGDLS and YYNGEE. Between the trimmed V and J ends, which lost 3 bases and 5 bases, there was a span of 8 bases. This CDR3 contains 12 residues. CDR3 coding DNA: TGTGCCAGCAGCGCCGGAAGGGAGACCCAGTACTTC. Protein sequence: CASSAGRETQYF.

The J gene is TRBJ2-5, the V gene TRBV5-1, with D maybe TRBD1 (6 bases). CDR1 is SGHRS, CDR2 YFSETQ, per germline. There are 16 residues in the CDR3. The V end lost 4 bases, the J end lost 3 bases, and 19 bases lay between the germline ends. DNA for the CDR3: TGCGCCAGCAGCCCGAGGGGCCGACAGGTAGAAGAGACCCAGTACTTC. Protein: CASSPRGRQVEETQYF.

The chain has TRBV4-2 and TRBJ1-3; a weak D match, TRBD1 (6 bases). The germline V and J ends were trimmed by 1 base and 3 bases, with 10 bases remaining between them. CDR1 and CDR2 from the germline V gene are LGHNA and YNFKEQ. The CDR3 has 15 residues. This CDR3 reads CASSQVGAGGNTIYF. DNA of the CDR3: TGTGCCAGCAGCCAAGTGGGGGCTGGTGGAAACACCATATATTTT.

This clonotype was recorded only once. The rearrangement uses TRBV3-1 and TRBJ2-1, with D possibly matching TRBD2 (6 bases). The CDR3 spans 18 residues. From germline, CDR1 is LGHDT and CDR2 YNNKEL (reference sequence). V gave up 3 bases and J gave up 1 base, with 19 bases separating them. This CDR3 is CASSQNPQLAHSYNEQFF. The CDR3 bases are TGTGCCAGCAGCCAGAACCCCCAACTAGCCCATTCCTACAATGAGCAGTTCTTC.

The V gene is TRBV5-1, the J gene TRBJ2-5, with D perhaps matching TRBD1 (6 bases). Trimming left V 0 bases short and J 2 bases short, with 8 bases between. The CDR3 is made up of 14 amino acids. Germline-derived CDR1 and CDR2 are SGHRS and YFSETQ. The CDR3: CASSLGDMQETQYF. Here the CDR3 DNA reads TGCGCCAGCAGCTTGGGGGACATGCAAGAGACCCAGTACTTC.

The V gene is TRBV27, the J gene TRBJ1-2; D not certain. The CDR3 spans 14 residues. Germline-derived CDR1 and CDR2 are MNHEY and SMNVEV (reference sequence). V lost 0 bases and J lost 4, with 9 bases in between. CDR3: CASSLSWTSYGYTF. The DNA for the CDR3 is TGTGCCAGCAGTTTATCGTGGACCTCCTATGGCTACACCTTC.

The gene calls are TRBV29-1 and TRBJ1-5, with D possibly matching TRBD1 (6 bases). The CDR3 is made up of 14 amino acids. CDR1 and CDR2 from the germline V gene are SQVTM and ANQGSEA. V lost 7 bases, J lost 7 bases, and 20 bases lay in between. The CDR3 loop reads CSATITGLGQPQHF. The CDR3 nucleotides are TGCAGCGCTACGATTACAGGGTTAGGACAGCCCCAGCATTTT.

The chain links TRBV18 to TRBJ1-5; D is perhaps TRBD1 (5 bases). Per germline, CDR1 KGHSH and CDR2 LQKENI. The V gene lost 1 base and the J gene lost 7 bases, with 17 bases spanning the gap. The CDR3 loop spans 16 amino acids. CDR3 sequence (DNA): TGTGCCAGCTCACCACGGGCAGGGAATCTGTTGCAGCCCCAGCATTTT. This translates into CASSPRAGNLLQPQHF.

The J gene is TRBJ1-2, the V gene TRBV28; 7 positions agree with TRBD1. Germline trimming cut 6 bases from V and 4 bases from J; bases unmatched to any gene: 2. This CDR3 has 12 residues. Germline-derived CDR1 and CDR2 are MDHEN and SYDVKM. CDR3 DNA sequence: TGTGCCAGCAGCGGGACAGCCTATGGCTACACCTTC. Protein: CASSGTAYGYTF.

The gene calls are TRBV10-3 and TRBJ2-4, with D tentatively TRBD1 or TRBD2 (5 bases each). This CDR3 has 14 residues. V lost 2 bases and J lost 0, with 5 bases in between. Germline V lookup: CDR1 ENHRY, CDR2 SYGVKD. In DNA, the CDR3 is TGTGCCATCAGTGAGGGGGGAGCCAAAAACATTCAGTACTTC. It encodes CAISEGGAKNIQYF.

The rearrangement uses TRBV14 and TRBJ2-2; 7 bases map to TRBD2. The length of the CDR3 is 16 residues. The germline gives CDR1 SGHDN, CDR2 FVKESK. V lost 2 bases, J lost 1 base, and 4 bases stayed unmatched. The CDR3 reads CASSQPGLLNTGELFF. Written as DNA, the CDR3 is TGTGCCAGCAGCCAACCGGGACTACTGAACACCGGGGAGCTGTTTTTT.

This chain links TRBV5-1 with TRBJ2-2; 7 nucleotides line up with TRBD2. J was trimmed by 0 bases and V by 3 bases; bases with no gene match: 2. This CDR3 region has 15 residues. The germline gives CDR1 SGHRS, CDR2 YFSETQ. The CDR3 nucleotides are TGCGCCAGCAGCTACGCGGGAGCGAACACCGGGGAGCTGTTTTTT. Its translation is CASSYAGANTGELFF.

The gene calls are TRBV6-5 and TRBJ2-5; the D gene is possibly TRBD2 (5 bases). The germline V gene encodes CDR1 MNHEY and CDR2 SVGAGI. V lost 0 bases to trimming and J lost 4 bases, with 9 bases between them. The CDR3 contains 14 residues. CDR3 in DNA: TGTGCCAGCAGTTACTCTATCGGAGGAGAGACCCAGTACTTC. It codes for CASSYSIGGETQYF.

This sequence joins TRBV30 and TRBJ2-7; 7 bases match TRBD1. V gave up 4 bases and J gave up 2 bases; unmatched junction bases: 5. Germline CDR1 is GTSNPN and CDR2 is SVGIG (reference sequence). The CDR3 consists of 13 residues. Written as DNA, the CDR3 is TGTGCCTGGACTCAACAGGGGACCTACGAGCAGTACTTC. Amino acids: CAWTQQGTYEQYF.

The chain recombines TRBV4-1 with TRBJ2-7; D remains unclear. Trimming took off 1 base at V and 1 base at J, with 8 bases between the two ends. The length of the CDR3 is 14 residues. Germline CDR1 reads MGHRA; CDR2 reads YSYEKL. The CDR3 spells CASSQVPASYEQYF. In nucleotides, the CDR3 is TGCGCCAGCAGCCAAGTCCCCGCTTCCTACGAGCAGTACTTC.

The chain joins TRBV20-1 to TRBJ2-1; weak D call: TRBD2 (5 bases). Germline V gives CDR1 DFQATT, CDR2 SNEGSKA (reference sequence). Trimming stripped 6 bases from V and 5 bases from J, with 11 bases between. The CDR3 consists of 12 residues. The chain's CDR3 is CSATDWHNEQFF. CDR3 DNA: TGCAGTGCCACGGACTGGCACAATGAGCAGTTCTTC.

V and J are TRBV12-3 or TRBV12-4 and TRBJ1-2; 8 nucleotides agree with TRBD1. V shed 3 bases, J shed 4 bases, and the junction held 4 bases outside the gene matches. This CDR3 contains 14 residues. The CDR3 region is CASSFGTGSYGYTF. The CDR3 bases are TGTGCCAGCAGTTTTGGGACAGGTTCCTATGGCTACACCTTC.

CDR3 nucleotide sequence: TGCAGTGCTAGAGATCGGCGTGAAGCTTTCTTT. It yields the protein CSARDRREAFF. V gene TRBV20-1 combines with J gene TRBJ1-1; D gene unclear. Germline V gene lookup returns CDR1 DFQATT and CDR2 SNEGSKA (reference sequence). Trimming cost V 0 bases and J 7 bases, with 6 bases left between them. The CDR3 spans 11 residues.

The table lists this clonotype with a count of one. The chain's CDR3 is CASSSGPADYGYTF. The DNA of the CDR3 is TGCGCCAGCAGCTCGGGACCCGCGGACTATGGCTACACCTTC. The chain links TRBV5-1 to TRBJ1-2; tentatively, D is TRBD1 (5 bases). Trimming shortened V by 3 bases and J by 3 bases, and 12 bases separated the two germline ends. Germline V gene data show CDR1 as SGHRS and CDR2 as YFSETQ. The CDR3 spans 14 residues. The full variable domain, in which reference TRBV5-1 and TRBJ1-2 provide the parts outside the CDR3, is KAGVTQTPRYLIKTRGQQVTLSCSPISGHRSVSWYQQTPGQGLQFLFEYFSETQRNKGNFPGRFSGRQFSNSRSEMNVSTLELGDSALYLCASSSGPADYGYTFGSGTRLTVV.

V usage is TRBV28 and J usage is TRBJ1-2, with 7 bases lining up with TRBD1. The junction had 6 bases not matched to a gene; V was cut back by 5 bases and J by 6 bases. CDR3 size: 13 residues. Germline assignment: CDR1 MDHEN and CDR2 SYDVKM. CDR3 loop: CASSLDRVDGYTF. CDR3 DNA sequence: TGTGCCAGCAGTCTTGACAGGGTTGATGGCTACACCTTC.

The rearrangement uses TRBV28 and TRBJ1-1, with D unclear. The length of the CDR3 is 12 residues. Trimming left V 7 bases short and J 6 bases short, with 12 bases between. Germline V gene data show CDR1 as MDHEN and CDR2 as SYDVKM. CDR3 sequence: CASTATEPEAFF. CDR3 sequence (DNA): TGTGCCAGCACCGCCACGGAGCCTGAAGCTTTCTTT. The full variable domain, its missing parts supplied by reference TRBV28 and TRBJ1-1, is DVKVTQSSRYLVKRTGEKVFLECVQDMDHENMFWYRQDPGLGLRLIYFSYDVKMKEKGDIPEGYSVSREKKERFSLILESASTNQTSMYLCASTATEPEAFFGQGTRLTVV.

The chain has TRBV6-5 and TRBJ2-3, with D perhaps given as TRBD1 or TRBD2 (5 bases each). CDR1 is MNHEY, CDR2 SVGAGI, per germline. The CDR3 runs to 14 residues. V lost 6 bases and J 3 bases, leaving 13 bases between the germline ends. The CDR3 loop reads CASRGTWGTDTQYF. In DNA, the CDR3 is TGTGCCAGCAGAGGGACCTGGGGAACAGATACGCAGTATTTT.